These 19 T cell receptor beta chains originate from one sample sequenced in a study of blood T cell repertoires in COVID-19. Profiling relied on immunoSEQ multiplex PCR, and the TCRdb table lists in-frame clones only, not all of them. The sample carries tens of thousands of clones, approximately 86% recorded once. Sequencing used peripheral blood. The receptors were gathered from a man in his 70s with acute or convalescent COVID-19.

The chain combines TRBV5-1 with TRBJ2-2; D ambiguous. The CDR3 runs 14 residues. The V end lost 2 bases, the J end lost 6 bases, and 11 bases lay between the germline ends. Germline V gene lookup returns CDR1 SGHRS and CDR2 YFSETQ. The CDR3 is CASSFLGASGELFF. The DNA for the CDR3 is TGCGCCAGCAGCTTTCTCGGTGCCTCCGGGGAGCTGTTTTTT.

The chain is built from TRBV19 and TRBJ1-5, with D perhaps matching TRBD1 (5 bases). This CDR3 spans 16 amino acids. Germline CDR1 reads LNHDA; CDR2 reads SQIVND (reference sequence). V lost 3 bases, J lost 6 bases, and 18 bases lay in between. This chain's CDR3 is CASSMWEGLSGQPQHF. As DNA, the CDR3 is TGTGCCAGTAGTATGTGGGAGGGGTTGAGCGGTCAGCCCCAGCATTTT.

The gene calls are TRBV7-9 and TRBJ1-1; tentative D call: TRBD1 (5 bases). V lost 5 bases and J lost 5, with 15 bases in between. The CDR3 is 14 amino acids. CDR1 and CDR2 (germline): SEHNR, FQNEAQ (reference sequence). Here the CDR3 reads CASSVRGSGTEAFF. The CDR3 DNA follows: TGTGCCAGCAGCGTTCGGGGGTCGGGAACTGAAGCTTTCTTT.

This rearrangement joins TRBV5-6 to TRBJ2-1; no definite D call. The CDR3 runs 11 residues. V lost 3 bases, J lost 8 bases, and 6 bases lay in between. Germline V CDR1 and CDR2: SGHDT, YYEEEE. The CDR3, as DNA: TGTGCCAGCAGCTCTGCGGATGAGCAGTTCTTC. This encodes CASSSADEQFF.

This rearrangement joins TRBV7-3 to TRBJ2-5; 12 bases agree with TRBD1. V trimming: 3 bases; J trimming: 5 bases; junction bases outside the gene matches: 7. The CDR3 extends over 16 amino acids. Germline lookup yields CDR1 SGHTA and CDR2 FQGTGA. The CDR3 loop reads CASSLLSGTGGETQYF. Here the CDR3 DNA reads TGTGCCAGCAGCTTGCTATCTGGGACAGGGGGCGAGACCCAGTACTTC.

This sequence joins TRBV21-1 and TRBJ2-1; the D call in the table, TRBD1, was not verified against the DNA. TRBV21-1 is noted as a pseudogene. The CDR3 contains 18 residues. The CDR3 sequence is CASSYRQGPWTPPDEQFF. As DNA, the CDR3 is TGTGCCAGCAGCTACAGACAGGGACCATGGACCCCACCCGATGAGCAGTTCTTC.

This rearrangement joins TRBV19 to TRBJ1-2; 7 nucleotides align to TRBD1. Germline V gene lookup returns CDR1 LNHDA and CDR2 SQIVND (reference sequence). J gave up 4 bases and V 5 bases, and 10 bases lay outside the gene matches. The CDR3 consists of 15 residues. The CDR3 protein is CASSPTGAALYGYTF. The CDR3 DNA reads TGTGCCAGTAGTCCTACAGGGGCCGCCCTCTATGGCTACACCTTC.

The CDR3 nucleotides are TGTGCCAGCAGTTTCCCTGGACAGCCGAACACTGAAGCTTTCTTT. Translating gives CASSFPGQPNTEAFF. The chain employs TRBV28 and TRBJ1-1, with D perhaps TRBD1 (6 bases). Germline CDR1 and CDR2: MDHEN and SYDVKM. The CDR3 is made up of 15 amino acids. V lost 3 bases and J 1 base, leaving 12 bases between the germline ends.

CDR3 DNA sequence: TGTGCCAGCAGCTTATCCCAGGGGAATGGCTACACCTTC. Translated, it gives CASSLSQGNGYTF. The chain uses TRBV7-9 and TRBJ1-2; D perhaps matches TRBD1 (6 bases). The CDR3 sequence is 13 residues long. Trimming cost V 2 bases and J 6 bases, with 10 bases left between them. CDR1 is SEHNR, CDR2 FQNEAQ, per germline (reference sequence).

The chain has TRBV5-1 and TRBJ1-3; perhaps TRBD1 as D (5 bases). V lost 2 bases and J lost 6, with 15 bases in between. The germline gives CDR1 SGHRS, CDR2 YFSETQ. The CDR3 contains 15 residues. The CDR3 coding sequence is TGCGCCAGCAGCTTAGAAGGACGGGGGGAAAACACCATATATTTT. It yields the protein CASSLEGRGENTIYF.

This clone has only a few counts. This chain uses TRBV3-1 (or the pseudogene TRBV3-2) with TRBJ1-2; no clear D. Trimming shortened V by 5 bases and J by 8 bases, and 12 bases separated the two germline ends. The CDR3 is made up of 12 amino acids. Germline V gives CDR1 LGHDT, CDR2 YNNKEL (reference sequence). The CDR3 reads CASSIGREGYTF. DNA for the CDR3: TGTGCCAGCAGCATAGGCCGGGAGGGCTACACCTTC.

The CDR3 loop reads CASSSGQAITDEQYF. The CDR3 DNA is TGCGCCAGCAGCTCGGGACAGGCCATTACTGACGAGCAGTACTTC. The V and J genes are TRBV5-1 and TRBJ2-7, with TRBD1 matching 8 bases. With 3 bases clipped from V and 5 bases from J, the junction kept 10 bases outside the gene matches. CDR1 and CDR2 from the germline V gene are SGHRS and YFSETQ. The CDR3 totals 15 residues.

The chain is built from TRBV27 and TRBJ2-5, with D perhaps matching TRBD2 (5 bases). CDR3 length: 13 residues. Germline assignment: CDR1 MNHEY and CDR2 SMNVEV (reference sequence). The V and J ends lost 2 bases and 5 bases respectively, with 9 bases between them. CDR3 DNA: TGTGCCAGCAGTTTAGCGGGTGGGGAGACCCAGTACTTC. Amino acid sequence: CASSLAGGETQYF.

This chain connects TRBV2 to TRBJ1-3; D may be TRBD1 (6 bases). Germline CDR1 and CDR2: SNHLY and FYNNEI. The CDR3 is made up of 13 amino acids. Trimming stripped 8 bases from V and 0 bases from J, with 8 bases between. This CDR3 is CASGGISGNTIYF. Here the CDR3 DNA reads TGTGCCAGCGGGGGCATCTCTGGAAACACCATATATTTT.

This chain joins TRBV7-9 and TRBJ2-2; D unresolved. Germline CDR1 SEHNR, CDR2 FQNEAQ (reference sequence). This CDR3 has 13 residues. V was clipped by 2 bases and J by 7 bases, with 8 bases between them. This CDR3 reads CASSLSAYGELFF. CDR3 coding DNA: TGTGCCAGCAGCTTAAGTGCGTACGGGGAGCTGTTTTTT.

As concerns this clone: The same CDR3 arises from other DNA sequences in this sample as well. The rearrangement links TRBV30 to TRBJ1-5, with no clear D. The CDR3 is 13 residues long. V was cut by 1 base and J by 4 bases, with 8 bases left in between. Germline CDR1 reads GTSNPN; CDR2 reads SVGIG (reference sequence). The CDR3 here is CAWSATGNQPQHF. The CDR3 DNA is TGTGCCTGGAGTGCGACGGGGAATCAGCCCCAGCATTTT.

The chain recombines TRBV29-1 with TRBJ2-3; possibly TRBD2 for D (6 bases). CDR1 and CDR2 (germline): SQVTM, ANQGSEA. Trimming removed 3 bases from V and 5 bases from J, with 12 bases in between. The CDR3 is made up of 13 amino acids. The CDR3 region is CSVDGGAGDTQYF. CDR3 bases: TGCAGCGTTGATGGAGGGGCCGGAGATACGCAGTATTTT.

This chain joins TRBV11-3 and TRBJ2-5, with TRBD2 matching over 7 bases. Per germline, CDR1 SGHNT and CDR2 YENEEA. The V and J ends lost 5 bases and 0 bases, in that order; junction bases with no gene match: 6. This CDR3 comprises 15 residues. In nucleotides, the CDR3 is TGTGCCAGCAGCCGCCGAAGCGGGGACCAAGAGACCCAGTACTTC. Amino acids: CASSRRSGDQETQYF.

The genes are TRBV6-5 and TRBJ2-3; 10 nucleotides match TRBD2. Germline-derived CDR1 and CDR2 are MNHEY and SVGAGI. After removal of 7 bases from V and 6 bases from J, the junction contained 4 bases not matched to a gene. The CDR3 has 13 amino acids. CDR3 DNA: TGTGCCAGCATGTTAGCGGGAGGTGATACGCAGTATTTT. Its protein is CASMLAGGDTQYF.